This note documents a single T cell receptor (beta chain) sequence. In the study's own analysis: Nucleated cell counts were estimated from reference gene primer amplification. Produced via immunoSEQ multiplex PCR; TCRdb's table is partial and in-frame only. The DNA gave D and trimming, while V, J and clone size come from that table. This sample has over 100,000 clones; 84% occur once, and the top ten carry around a quarter. These data originate in a study of blood T cell repertoires in COVID-19. Background on the study: Acute-phase and convalescent COVID-19 samples originated in the United States, Italy and Spain.

The source is a man in his 60s with acute or convalescent COVID-19. The sequencing sample was made of peripheral blood.

CDR3 in amino acids: CASSAFRGGTGELFF. CDR3 DNA: TGTGCCAGCAGTGCTTTCAGGGGCGGCACCGGGGAGCTGTTTTTT. The V call is TRBV2, the J call TRBJ2-2, with TRBD1 as a possible D gene (6 bases). Germline V CDR1 and CDR2: SNHLY, FYNNEI. V was trimmed by 4 bases and J by 4 bases, leaving 13 bases between them. The CDR3 is 15 amino acids.